The present entry profiles one TCR beta chain with its context. Sequencing was performed with immunoSEQ multiplex PCR; in TCRdb, only in-frame clones are kept and a portion is missing. There are approximately 50,000 clones in the sample; about nine tenths occur only once, and over 11% lies in the top ten. These data come from a study of control samples from healthy donors and cancer patients. V was trimmed by 4 bases and J by 0 bases, leaving 16 bases between them. Germline CDR1 is MNHEY and CDR2 is SVGEGT. The length of the CDR3 is 17 residues. This TCR was recovered from a man in his 60s with head and neck cancer. The sample taken for sequencing was PBMCs. The J gene is TRBJ1-5, the V gene TRBV6-2 or TRBV6-3; D not resolved. CDR3 DNA: TGTGCCAGCAGTTTTGCTGTATTATCGTATAGCAATCAGCCCCAGCATTTT. The encoded protein is CASSFAVLSYSNQPQHF.